This T cell receptor beta chain was profiled in a study of shared clonotypes between healthy human individuals. Whole-study context: Donor composition was a couple of women and three men, aged 18 to 49.

As regards this clone: Its cognate antigen is unknown.

The CDR3 is 14 residues long. Germline V lookup: CDR1 SEHNR, CDR2 FQNEAQ (reference sequence). The V segment lost 4 bases and the J segment 3 bases; nucleotides outside the gene matches: 5. Study-wide points: Sampling covered nothing but blood. Tissue TCR repertoires likely differ from those found in blood. It was anticipated that sequencing depth would influence how many clonotypes donors shared. About 5% of naive CD4 clonotypes were shared across four donors.

Method: immunoSEQ multiplex PCR; TCRdb's copy keeps in-frame clones and lacks some. This sample yields about 1.9 million clones, of which 80% to 95% are seen a single time; around 1.7% belongs to the top ten. As defined, naive CD8 cells were CD45RO-negative and positively selected for CCR7, with terminally differentiated effector memory CD45RA+ cells excluded. The TCR was taken from a man between 18 and 29 years old in good health. Some clones in this sample may be carry-over from other donors' samples. The chain employs TRBV7-9 and TRBJ1-1; 7 bases match TRBD1. Sequenced sample: naive CD8+ T cells from PBMCs. This CDR3 reads CASSSDRRYTEAFF. Written as DNA, the CDR3 is TGTGCCAGCAGCTCGGACAGGCGTTACACTGAAGCTTTCTTT.